What follows are 14 T cell receptor beta chains derived from one specimen sequenced in a study of early T cells in non-severe SARS-CoV-2 infection. From the 5' RACE reads, TCRdb called clonotypes with MiXCR, one entry per CDR3 protein. Here the sample spans roughly 50,000 distinct CDR3 sequences, roughly 8.8% being singletons. Sequencing input: whole blood. These TCRs come from an adult who was a healthcare worker with PCR-confirmed SARS-CoV-2 infection or an uninfected control (not recorded which).

By sample share, this clonotype is medium-sized. J is TRBJ2-7 and V is TRBV28, with D possibly being TRBD1 (5 bases). CDR1 MDHEN and CDR2 SYDVKM come from the germline V gene. V was shortened by 6 bases and J by 3 bases, with 21 bases between the two germline ends. CDR3 length: 16 residues. The CDR3 region has the DNA TGTGCCAGCAGAGCAAAACAGGTGTTTTCTAACTACGAGCAGTACTTC. Translated: CASRAKQVFSNYEQYF. The whole variable domain, remainder taken from reference TRBV28 and TRBJ2-7, is DVKVTQSSRYLVKRTGEKVFLECVQDMDHENMFWYRQDPGLGLRLIYFSYDVKMKEKGDIPEGYSVSREKKERFSLILESASTNQTSMYLCASRAKQVFSNYEQYFGPGTRLTVT.

Ten or more counts support this clonotype. In nucleotides, the CDR3 is TGTGCCAGCAGCTTCCCTCTTCTGGGGTCGCAGGGAGCTTTCTTT. It encodes CASSFPLLGSQGAFF. The chain carries TRBV7-2 and TRBJ1-1; possible D gene TRBD1, 5 bases. This CDR3 contains 15 residues. CDR1 and CDR2 (germline): SGHTA, FQGNSA. The V end was cut by 3 bases, the J end by 10 bases, with 21 bases between.

This clonotype was recorded a few times. DNA of the CDR3: TGTGCCAGCAGCTTAGACGTTGACAATGAGCAGTTCTTC. Protein: CASSLDVDNEQFF. The rearrangement joins TRBV7-9 to TRBJ2-1, with D hard to call. Per germline, CDR1 SEHNR and CDR2 FQNEAQ (reference sequence). Trimming pared 1 base from V and 5 bases from J, leaving 6 bases between. This CDR3 has 13 residues.

This clonotype has at least ten counts. This rearrangement joins TRBV14 to TRBJ1-3, with unresolved D. Germline V CDR1 and CDR2: SGHDN, FVKESK. The V end was cut by 5 bases, the J end by 0 bases, with 26 bases between. The CDR3 runs 20 residues. In DNA form, the CDR3 reads TGTGCCAGCAGCTACGCCCGCAGAGGGTTAGTCTCCTCCTCTGGAAACACCATATATTTT. The encoded protein is CASSYARRGLVSSSGNTIYF.

This clonotype was seen more than once but under ten times. The chain joins TRBV28 to TRBJ2-1; D is unresolved. The CDR3 is 12 amino acids. Germline CDR1 reads MDHEN; CDR2 reads SYDVKM. Trimming pared 5 bases from V and 6 bases from J, leaving 8 bases between. CDR3 loop: CASSRVPNEQFF. As DNA, the CDR3 is TGTGCCAGCAGTCGAGTTCCCAATGAGCAGTTCTTC.

The sample holds a few counts of this clonotype. V is TRBV7-9 and J is TRBJ2-7; D gene ambiguous. Germline CDR1 and CDR2: SEHNR and FQNEAQ (reference sequence). This CDR3 has 15 residues. Trimming shortened V by 5 bases and J by 3 bases, and 17 bases separated the two germline ends. CDR3: CASSPPWSTNYEQYF. In DNA form, the CDR3 reads TGTGCCAGCAGCCCCCCGTGGAGTACAAACTACGAGCAGTACTTC.

V gene TRBV6-2 or TRBV6-3 combines with J gene TRBJ2-6; 7 nucleotides line up with TRBD2. The length of the CDR3 is 16 residues. V shed 6 bases and J 2 bases; nucleotides not matched to a gene: 7. In germline, CDR1 is MNHEY, CDR2 SVGEGT. CDR3 residues: CASRPRLAAGANVLTF. For the CDR3, the DNA is TGTGCCAGCAGACCCCGACTAGCTGCTGGGGCCAACGTCCTGACTTTC.

This clonotype has only a few counts. This chain links TRBV27 with TRBJ2-1; 8 nucleotides match TRBD1. With V trimmed by 0 bases and J by 1 base, 8 bases remained unmatched. CDR3 size: 18 residues. Germline CDR1 reads MNHEY; CDR2 reads SMNVEV (reference sequence). CDR3 in DNA: TGTGCCAGCAGTTTATCGATGAGACAGGGGATATCCTACAATGAGCAGTTCTTC. It codes for CASSLSMRQGISYNEQFF.

This clonotype occurred many times. The gene calls are TRBV5-1 and TRBJ2-7; 7 nucleotides line up with TRBD1. V lost 4 bases and J lost 3; bases outside the gene matches: 4. The CDR3 has 13 amino acids. Looked up from germline, CDR1 is SGHRS and CDR2 is YFSETQ. In DNA, the CDR3 is TGCGCCAGCAGCCCGACAGGGTACTACGAGCAGTACTTC. Residues: CASSPTGYYEQYF. Supplemented by reference TRBV5-1 and TRBJ2-7, the full variable domain reads KAGVTQTPRYLIKTRGQQVTLSCSPISGHRSVSWYQQTPGQGLQFLFEYFSETQRNKGNFPGRFSGRQFSNSRSEMNVSTLELGDSALYLCASSPTGYYEQYFGPGTRLTVT.

The chain joins TRBV28 to TRBJ1-1; tentative D call: TRBD1 (6 bases). This CDR3 is 15 amino acids long. Germline CDR1 MDHEN, CDR2 SYDVKM. The V end lost 2 bases, the J end lost 3 bases, and 13 bases lay between the germline ends. CDR3 region: CASSLSGGGYTEAFF. The CDR3 DNA is TGTGCCAGCAGTTTAAGCGGGGGCGGGTACACTGAAGCTTTCTTT.

There are many counts of this clonotype. J is TRBJ2-1 and V is TRBV7-3, with TRBD2 matching over 7 bases. CDR3 length equals 18 residues. Trimming cost V 1 base and J 7 bases; bases outside gene matches: 16. CDR1 and CDR2 (germline): SGHTA, FQGTGA. CDR3 in DNA: TGTGCCAGCAGCTTAAGTGGAGAGGCGGGAGCCCTAAGGAATGAGCAGTTCTTC. Translated: CASSLSGEAGALRNEQFF.

The chain employs TRBV18 and TRBJ2-3; D is undetermined. Germline V CDR1 and CDR2: KGHSH, LQKENI. V lost 1 base to trimming and J lost 5 bases, with 10 bases between them. This CDR3 region has 14 residues. CDR3 nucleotides: TGTGCCAGCTCACCACAGACCGTGGTAGATACGCAGTATTTT. Encoded protein: CASSPQTVVDTQYF.

The rearrangement uses TRBV25-1 and TRBJ2-7; no clear D gene. In germline, CDR1 is MGHDK, CDR2 SYGVNS. V lost 5 bases and J 3 bases, leaving 5 bases between the germline ends. This CDR3 has 11 residues. The chain's CDR3 is CASSPHYEQYF. CDR3 sequence (DNA): TGTGCCAGCAGTCCCCACTACGAGCAGTACTTC.

This clonotype rates as medium-sized. This chain links TRBV7-6 with TRBJ2-1; D possibly uses TRBD1 or TRBD2 (5 bases each). With 5 bases removed from V and 6 bases from J, the gap between germline ends came to 23 bases. The CDR3 extends over 17 amino acids. Per germline, CDR1 SGHVS and CDR2 FNYEAQ. Here the CDR3 DNA reads TGTGCCAGCAGCGGGCCCGGGACCCAATTACTTAGCAATGAGCAGTTCTTC. Protein sequence: CASSGPGTQLLSNEQFF. Full variable domain (remainder filled in from reference TRBV7-6 and TRBJ2-1): GAGVSQSPRYKVTKRGQDVALRCDPISGHVSLYWYRQALGQGPEFLTYFNYEAQQDKSGLPNDRFSAERPEGSISTLTIQRTEQRDSAMYRCASSGPGTQLLSNEQFFGPGTRLTVL.